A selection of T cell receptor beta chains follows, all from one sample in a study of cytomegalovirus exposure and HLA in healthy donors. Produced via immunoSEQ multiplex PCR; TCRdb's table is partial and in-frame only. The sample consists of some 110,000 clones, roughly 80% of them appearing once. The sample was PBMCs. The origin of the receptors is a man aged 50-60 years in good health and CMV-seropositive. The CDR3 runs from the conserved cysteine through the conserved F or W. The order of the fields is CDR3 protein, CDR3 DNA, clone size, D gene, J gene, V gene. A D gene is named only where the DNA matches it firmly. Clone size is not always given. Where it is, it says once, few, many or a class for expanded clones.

CASRWAGEQYF TGTGCCAGCAGGTGGGCGGGCGAGCAGTACTTC few NA TRBJ2-7 TRBV6-1
CASSIRGAVQEQYF TGTGCCAGTAGTATCCGGGGGGCGGTTCAGGAGCAGTACTTC NA NA TRBJ2-7 TRBV19
CASSINPANEKLFF TGTGCCAGTAGTATCAACCCGGCTAATGAAAAACTGTTTTTT NA NA TRBJ1-4 TRBV19
CASSTGTKYNSPLHF TGTGCCAGTAGTACCGGGACAAAGTATAATTCACCCCTCCACTTT few NA TRBJ1-6 TRBV19
CASSLDWALVGTEAFF TGTGCCAGCAGCTTAGATTGGGCTTTGGTGGGCACTGAAGCTTTCTTT NA NA TRBJ1-1 TRBV11-2
CASSATGWNTEAFF TGTGCCAGTAGTGCTACAGGGTGGAACACTGAAGCTTTCTTT once NA TRBJ1-1 TRBV19
CASSALRQGGNEQYF TGTGCCAGCAGCGCTCTTAGACAGGGTGGGAACGAGCAGTACTTC NA TRBD1 TRBJ2-7 TRBV7-9
CASSQGWERGGGETQYF TGCGCCAGCAGCCAAGGTTGGGAACGGGGGGGCGGAGAGACCCAGTACTTC NA TRBD2 TRBJ2-5 TRBV4-1
CASSLAGAGTYNEQFF TGTGCCAGCAGCTTGGCGGGAGCGGGTACCTACAATGAGCAGTTCTTC NA NA TRBJ2-1 TRBV5-4
CASSYSISGGNEQYF TGTGCCAGCAGTTACTCGATCAGCGGGGGGAACGAGCAGTACTTC few TRBD2 TRBJ2-7 TRBV6-5